The present T cell receptor (beta chain) was sequenced within a study of post-analysis software for immune sequencing data. Overall study: Courses of disease covered relapsing-remitting, secondary progressive and progressive-relapsing multiple sclerosis.

This clonotype was seen a few times. Its antigen is not known. General study points: In patients, about 5 TRBV segments were more frequent than in controls, with TRBV5-6, TRBV5-1 and TRBV20-1 among them.

Germline V gene data show CDR1 as SQVTM and CDR2 as ANQGSEA. V lost 7 bases, J lost 0 bases, and 13 bases lay in between. This CDR3 comprises 14 residues. Unique molecular identifiers featured in each of the TCR beta cDNA libraries. In TCRdb, the PCR reads were re-called with MiXCR into one record per CDR3 protein. The repertoire has 150,000 to 200,000 distinct CDR3 sequences, approximately 30% of them found once; the top ten carry more than 1.3%. The sequence came from a girl between 5 and 17 years old with multiple sclerosis. The V and J genes are TRBV29-1 and TRBJ2-1; no definite D call. Specimen: blood. CDR3 residues: CSAGPPISYNEQFF. DNA for the CDR3: TGCAGCGCTGGCCCCCCCATCTCCTACAATGAGCAGTTCTTC.